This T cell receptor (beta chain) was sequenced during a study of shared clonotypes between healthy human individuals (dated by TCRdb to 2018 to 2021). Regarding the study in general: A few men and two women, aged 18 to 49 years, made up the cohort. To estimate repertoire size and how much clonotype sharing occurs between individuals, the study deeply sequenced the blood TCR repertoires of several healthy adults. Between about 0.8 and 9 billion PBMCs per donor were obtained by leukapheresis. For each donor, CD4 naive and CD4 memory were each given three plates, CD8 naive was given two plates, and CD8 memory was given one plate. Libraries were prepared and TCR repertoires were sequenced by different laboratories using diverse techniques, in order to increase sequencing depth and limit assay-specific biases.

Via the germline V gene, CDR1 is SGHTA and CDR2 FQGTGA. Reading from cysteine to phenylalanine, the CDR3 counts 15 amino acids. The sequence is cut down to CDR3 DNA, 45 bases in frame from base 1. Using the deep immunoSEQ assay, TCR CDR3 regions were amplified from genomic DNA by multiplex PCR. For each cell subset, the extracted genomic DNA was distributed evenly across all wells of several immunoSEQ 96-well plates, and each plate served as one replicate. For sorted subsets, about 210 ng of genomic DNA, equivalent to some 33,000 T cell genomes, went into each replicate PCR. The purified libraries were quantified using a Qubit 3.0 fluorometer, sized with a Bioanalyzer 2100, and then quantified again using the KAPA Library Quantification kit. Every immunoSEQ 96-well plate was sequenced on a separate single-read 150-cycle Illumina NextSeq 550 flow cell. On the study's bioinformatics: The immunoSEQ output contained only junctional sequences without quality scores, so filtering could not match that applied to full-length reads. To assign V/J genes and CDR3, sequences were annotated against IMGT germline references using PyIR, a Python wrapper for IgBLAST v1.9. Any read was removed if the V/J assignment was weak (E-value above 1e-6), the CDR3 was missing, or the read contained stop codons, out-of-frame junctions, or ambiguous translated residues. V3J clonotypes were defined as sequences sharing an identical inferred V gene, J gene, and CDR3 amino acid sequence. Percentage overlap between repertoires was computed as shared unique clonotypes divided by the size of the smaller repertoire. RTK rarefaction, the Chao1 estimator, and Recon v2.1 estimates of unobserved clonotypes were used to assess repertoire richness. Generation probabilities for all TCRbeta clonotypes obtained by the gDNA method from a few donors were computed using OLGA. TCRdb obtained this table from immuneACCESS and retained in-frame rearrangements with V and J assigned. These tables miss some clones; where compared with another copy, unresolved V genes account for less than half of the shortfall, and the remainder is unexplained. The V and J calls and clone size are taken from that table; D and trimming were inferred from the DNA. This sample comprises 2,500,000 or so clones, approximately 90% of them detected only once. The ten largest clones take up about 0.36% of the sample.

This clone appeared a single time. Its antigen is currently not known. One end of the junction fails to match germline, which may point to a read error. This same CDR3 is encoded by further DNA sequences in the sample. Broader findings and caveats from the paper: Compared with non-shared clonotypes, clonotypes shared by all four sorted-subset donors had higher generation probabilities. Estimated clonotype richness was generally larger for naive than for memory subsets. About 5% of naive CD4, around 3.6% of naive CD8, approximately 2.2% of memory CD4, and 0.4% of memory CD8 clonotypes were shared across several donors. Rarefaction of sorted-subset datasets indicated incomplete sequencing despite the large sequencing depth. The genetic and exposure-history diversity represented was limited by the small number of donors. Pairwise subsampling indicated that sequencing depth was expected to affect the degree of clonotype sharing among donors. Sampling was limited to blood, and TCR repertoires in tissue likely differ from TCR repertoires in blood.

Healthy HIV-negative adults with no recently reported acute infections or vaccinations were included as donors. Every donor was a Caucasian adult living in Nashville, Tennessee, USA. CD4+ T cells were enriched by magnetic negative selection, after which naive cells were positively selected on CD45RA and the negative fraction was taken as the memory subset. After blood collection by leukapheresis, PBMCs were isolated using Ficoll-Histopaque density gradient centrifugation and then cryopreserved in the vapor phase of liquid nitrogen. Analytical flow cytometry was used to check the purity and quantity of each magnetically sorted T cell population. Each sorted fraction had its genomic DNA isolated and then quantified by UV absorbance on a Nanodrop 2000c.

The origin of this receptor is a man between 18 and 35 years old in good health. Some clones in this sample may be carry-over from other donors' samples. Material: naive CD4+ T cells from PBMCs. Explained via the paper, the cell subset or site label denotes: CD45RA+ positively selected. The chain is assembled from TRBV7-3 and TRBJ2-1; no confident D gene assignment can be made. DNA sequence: TGTGCCAGCAGCTTAACTAGAGACTCCCACAATGAGCAGTTCTTC. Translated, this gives CASSLTRDSHNEQFF.